The 17 T cell receptor beta chains below come from one sample, sequenced in a study of blood T cell repertoires in COVID-19. Libraries were prepared by immunoSEQ multiplex PCR; TCRdb keeps only in-frame clonotypes and omits some of them. The sample lists about 55,000 clones, roughly 86% occurring once. Sequencing used peripheral blood. Source of these receptors: a man aged 60-69 years with active COVID-19.

The chain links TRBV10-1 to TRBJ1-1; D is uncertain. The CDR3 has 14 amino acids. V lost 4 bases and J lost 5, with 14 bases in between. The germline V gene has CDR1 WNHNN and CDR2 SYGVQD (reference sequence). The CDR3 DNA sequence: TGCGCCAGCAGTGGTGCCGGCGGAGGGACTGAAGCTTTCTTT. Translation gives CASSGAGGGTEAFF.

This clone was seen once. The J gene is TRBJ2-7, the V gene TRBV7-9; 8 bases align to TRBD1. J was trimmed by 4 bases and V by 0 bases; bases with no gene match: 8. Germline CDR1 is SEHNR and CDR2 is FQNEAQ (reference sequence). This CDR3 region has 16 residues. The CDR3 DNA is TGTGCCAGCAGCTTAGCACTCGGACAGGGTGAATACGAGCAGTACTTC. It yields the protein CASSLALGQGEYEQYF.

V usage is TRBV6-4 and J usage is TRBJ1-5, with 8 bases lining up with TRBD1. The CDR3 contains 17 residues. Trimming removed 3 bases from V and 1 base from J; junction bases left unmatched: 8. The V gene's germline CDR1 is MRHNA and CDR2 SNTAGT. The CDR3, as DNA: TGTGCCAGCAGTGAGCCGACAGGGGTACAAAGCAATCAGCCCCAGCATTTT. The encoded protein is CASSEPTGVQSNQPQHF.

V and J are TRBV19 and TRBJ1-6; 7 positions agree with TRBD1. V was pared by 6 bases and J by 6 bases, with 8 bases of the junction left unmatched. This CDR3 has 15 amino acids. Germline V gene lookup returns CDR1 LNHDA and CDR2 SQIVND (reference sequence). The CDR3 spells CASRTAGQFNSPLHF. In DNA, the CDR3 is TGTGCCAGTAGAACTGCGGGACAGTTTAATTCACCCCTCCACTTT.

The V gene is TRBV28, the J gene TRBJ1-5; 7 positions match TRBD1. Germline CDR1 reads MDHEN; CDR2 reads SYDVKM. Losses at the gene ends were 6 bases for V and 2 bases for J; bases not matched to a gene: 7. This CDR3 spans 15 amino acids. CDR3 loop: CASSEQGKGNQPQHF. The CDR3 DNA is TGTGCCAGCAGCGAACAGGGGAAGGGCAATCAGCCCCAGCATTTT.

This chain uses TRBV15 with TRBJ2-7; D possibly corresponds to TRBD2 (6 bases). The CDR3 runs to 13 residues. CDR1 and CDR2 (germline): LNHNV, YYDKDF (reference sequence). Trimming pared 1 base from V and 4 bases from J, leaving 8 bases between. CDR3 residues: CATSRAGRYEQYF. In DNA form, the CDR3 reads TGTGCCACCAGCAGAGCAGGGAGGTACGAGCAGTACTTC.

This sequence joins TRBV9 and TRBJ2-7; maybe TRBD2 (5 bases). Germline CDR1 is SGDLS and CDR2 is YYNGEE. V dropped 2 bases and J dropped 4 bases, with 10 bases sitting between them. This CDR3 contains 13 residues. CDR3 loop: CASSVWEMYEQYF. The CDR3 nucleotides are TGTGCCAGCAGCGTCTGGGAGATGTACGAGCAGTACTTC. The variable domain in full, completed from reference TRBV9 and TRBJ2-7, reads DSGVTQTPKHLITATGQRVTLRCSPRSGDLSVYWYQQSLDQGLQFLIQYYNGEERAKGNILERFSAQQFPDLHSELNLSSLELGDSALYFCASSVWEMYEQYFGPGTRLTVT.

This clone has just one count. This rearrangement joins TRBV12-3 or TRBV12-4 to TRBJ2-1, with unresolved D. The CDR3 is 12 amino acids. With 4 bases removed from V and 4 bases from J, the gap between germline ends came to 5 bases. CDR3 bases: TGTGCCAGCAGTTCCATTTACAATGAGCAGTTCTTC. It is translated as CASSSIYNEQFF.

The V and J genes are TRBV15 and TRBJ2-7; 9 bases line up with TRBD2. The V gene end was trimmed by 5 bases and the J gene end by 3 bases; junction bases not matched to a gene: 14. The CDR3 consists of 17 residues. In germline, CDR1 is LNHNV, CDR2 YYDKDF (reference sequence). The CDR3 loop is CATSREPPSGTFYEQYF. CDR3 in DNA: TGTGCCACCAGCCGCGAGCCGCCTAGCGGGACTTTCTACGAGCAGTACTTC.

This chain connects TRBV9 to TRBJ2-1, with 11 bases fitting TRBD2. V was clipped by 4 bases and J by 4 bases; unmatched bases: 4. The length of the CDR3 is 15 residues. Germline CDR1 and CDR2: SGDLS and YYNGEE. CDR3 DNA sequence: TGTGCCAGCAGCACTCGGACTAGCGGGTACAATGAGCAGTTCTTC. Its protein is CASSTRTSGYNEQFF.

The rearrangement uses TRBV18 and TRBJ1-4; weak D call: TRBD1 (5 bases). This CDR3 contains 16 residues. Looked up from germline, CDR1 is KGHSH and CDR2 is LQKENI. V lost 2 bases to trimming and J lost 0 bases, with 10 bases between them. In nucleotides, the CDR3 is TGTGCCAGCTCACCAGCGGACACCTCAACTAATGAAAAACTGTTTTTT. Translating it yields CASSPADTSTNEKLFF.

The chain's CDR3 is CASSQARGGSPLHF. CDR3 nucleotides: TGTGCCAGCAGCCAAGCTCGGGGTGGTTCACCCCTCCACTTT. The chain links TRBV3-1 (or the pseudogene TRBV3-2) to TRBJ1-6; no reliable D call. The V gene's germline CDR1 is LGHDT and CDR2 YNNKEL (reference sequence). The CDR3 is made up of 14 amino acids. V shed 1 base and J shed 9 bases, with 10 bases lying between them.

The chain carries TRBV2 and TRBJ1-1; TRBD1 might be the D (5 bases). This CDR3 is 15 amino acids long. V was shortened by 2 bases and J by 5 bases, with 15 bases between the two germline ends. CDR1 SNHLY and CDR2 FYNNEI come from the germline V gene. Written as DNA, the CDR3 is TGTGCCAGCAGTGAAAGGGAGGGCAGGGCAACTGAAGCTTTCTTT. Translation: CASSEREGRATEAFF. Supplemented by reference TRBV2 and TRBJ1-1, the full variable domain reads EPEVTQTPSHQVTQMGQEVILRCVPISNHLYFYWYRQILGQKVEFLVSFYNNEISEKSEIFDDQFSVERPDGSNFTLKIRSTKLEDSAMYFCASSEREGRATEAFFGQGTRLTVV.

V gene TRBV18 combines with J gene TRBJ1-6; the D gene is possibly TRBD1 (6 bases). The CDR3 has 14 amino acids. Germline V lookup: CDR1 KGHSH, CDR2 LQKENI. Deletions cut 1 base from V and 8 bases from J, with 9 bases between. The CDR3 sequence is CASSPQDSYSPLHF. In DNA form, the CDR3 reads TGTGCCAGCTCACCACAGGACAGCTATTCACCCCTCCACTTT.

CDR3 sequence: CASSSQGRNAEAFF. CDR3 nucleotide sequence: TGTGCCAGCAGTTCTCAGGGGCGAAACGCTGAAGCTTTCTTT. This rearrangement joins TRBV6-5 to TRBJ1-1; perhaps TRBD1 as D (6 bases). Trimming pared 4 bases from V and 6 bases from J, leaving 15 bases between. Per the germline V gene, CDR1 is MNHEY and CDR2 is SVGAGI. The CDR3 runs to 14 residues.

The chain has TRBV12-3 or TRBV12-4 and TRBJ1-4; TRBD1 might be the D (6 bases). The CDR3 sequence is 11 residues long. Trimming left V 10 bases short and J 11 bases short, with 14 bases between. CDR3 in DNA: TGTGCCACCCTTAGTAGGGGGAAACTGTTTTTT. Residues: CATLSRGKLFF.

The chain is built from TRBV9 and TRBJ1-2; possibly TRBD1 for D (6 bases). CDR1 and CDR2 from the germline V gene are SGDLS and YYNGEE. Between the trimmed V and J ends, which lost 3 bases and 5 bases, there was a span of 17 bases. This CDR3 is built from 15 residues. The CDR3: CASSGSLQGDYGYTF. CDR3 nucleotides: TGTGCCAGCAGCGGATCCCTACAGGGCGATTATGGCTACACCTTC.